This TCR beta chain derives from a study of T-cell memory formation after mild COVID-19. Study results and caveats: Most CD4+ clones that shrank were in CM and EM, while CD8+ ones turned up in EMRA.

5'RACE with constant-segment primers built TCRalpha and TCRbeta cDNA libraries with UMIs. TCRdb fed the 5' RACE reads into MiXCR, producing one record per CDR3 protein. The data hold over 150,000 distinct CDR3 sequences, with under 15% observed a single time. The CDR3 spans 13 residues. Germline V CDR1 and CDR2: SEHNR, FQNEAQ (reference sequence). V lost 7 bases, J lost 7 bases, and 14 bases lay in between. A note on this clonotype: Its matching antigen is unknown.

The TCR originated in a man aged 18-30 years who had mild COVID-19 (a few samples of this study predate the infection). Cell type and time point are not known. The rearrangement links TRBV7-9 to TRBJ2-1, with D perhaps matching TRBD1 (5 bases). Specimen: PBMCs or a T cell subset sorted from them (not recorded which). CDR3 loop: CASTIGAENEQFF. In DNA, the CDR3 is TGTGCCAGCACTATTGGGGCGGAGAATGAGCAGTTCTTC.